This T cell receptor (beta chain) was sequenced in a study of vaccination effects on CD4 cells after COVID-19. Overall study context: Two-dose BNT162b2 or mRNA-1273 vaccination was given to participants. Among convalescent patients, two provided samples 16 days and one week before vaccination. Findings and limits, study-wide: Both infection-induced and vaccine-induced clones contracted markedly at late post-vaccination timepoints.

Repertoires were generated with immunoSEQ multiplex PCR, while TCRdb's copy carries only in-frame clones and drops some. Among nearly 45,000 clones, around 66% were seen once, and the ten largest hold 30% to 40%. From germline, CDR1 is MGHDK and CDR2 SYGVNS. V lost 7 bases and J lost 1, with 13 bases in between. The CDR3 is 15 amino acids. This clone turned up a few times. Antigen specificity is unknown. Prior to sequencing, the ViraFEST assay stimulated PBMC with viral peptide pools, which expanded the antigen-specific CD4+ T cells. When around 9 days of culture had elapsed, CD4+ T cells were isolated. PCR confirmed that the person was infected with SARS-CoV-2 between March and December 2020. The researchers cultured some 2.1 million PBMC per well with approximately 9.1 IU/ml IL-2 and 8.5 to 10 ug/ml peptides.

The clonotype was recovered from a human donor who had a prior SARS-CoV-2 infection. The chain employs TRBV25-1 and TRBJ2-2; D tentatively reads TRBD1 or TRBD2 (5 bases each). The specimen comprised CD4+ T cells from PBMCs cultured with a peptide pool, sampled before COVID-19 vaccination. CDR3 residues: CASIVGARNTGELFF. CDR3 sequence (DNA): TGTGCCAGCATCGTCGGGGCCCGGAACACCGGGGAGCTGTTTTTT.